The 30 T cell receptor beta chains given below trace back to one sample, sequenced in a study of molecular identifiers for immune sequencing clone quantification. TCRdb recomputed calls from the PCR reads with MiXCR, one row per CDR3 protein. This table holds roughly 100,000 distinct CDR3 sequences, about a third found once. The material sequenced was naive CD8+ T cells from blood, with Jurkat cell RNA spiked in. The subset is: FACS-sorted CD8+CD4-CCR7+CD45RA+ naive T cells. Every receptor here comes from a human donor in good health. Some libraries in this study had Jurkat cell RNA spiked in.

Note on this clonotype: A clone one base away is much larger, so this may be a read error. V gene TRBV7-6 combines with J gene TRBJ2-3; TRBD2 aligns across 8 bases. The CDR3 spans 15 residues. The germline gives CDR1 SGHVS, CDR2 FNYEAQ. The CDR3 DNA is TGTGCCAGCGGCTTACCAGCGGGAGTAACAGATACGCAGTATTTT. Translated: CASGLPAGVTDTQYF.

V gene TRBV2 combines with J gene TRBJ2-3, with D maybe TRBD2 (6 bases). CDR1 and CDR2 (germline): SNHLY, FYNNEI. The ends were cut back, 3 bases at V and 7 bases at J, with 17 bases in the middle. The CDR3 covers 15 residues. CDR3 residues: CASSDWSGSTNTQYF. The DNA of the CDR3 is TGTGCCAGCAGTGATTGGTCCGGGAGTACAAATACGCAGTATTTT.

The genes are TRBV12-3 or TRBV12-4 and TRBJ2-1; 14 bases align to TRBD2. This CDR3 is built from 19 residues. V trimming: 0 bases; J trimming: 6 bases; junction bases outside the gene matches: 10. CDR3 region: CASSLASGTSGSSGNEQFF. As DNA, the CDR3 is TGTGCCAGCAGTTTAGCTTCGGGGACTAGCGGGAGTAGTGGCAATGAGCAGTTCTTC.

The rearrangement links TRBV20-1 to TRBJ2-7; D uncertain. Germline CDR1 reads DFQATT; CDR2 reads SNEGSKA (reference sequence). Trimming removed 0 bases from V and 3 bases from J, with 9 bases in between. The CDR3 contains 13 residues. DNA of the CDR3: TGCAGTGCTAGAGACGGCGGATACTACGAGCAGTACTTC. Translating it yields CSARDGGYYEQYF.

Ten or more counts support this clonotype. The V call is TRBV6-2 or TRBV6-3, the J call TRBJ2-2; no definite D call. V was trimmed by 8 bases and J by 5 bases, leaving 12 bases between them. The germline V gene has CDR1 MNHEY and CDR2 SVGEGT. The CDR3 contains 13 residues. DNA of the CDR3: TGTGCCAGCGGCGCTTTAAATACCGGGGAGCTGTTTTTT. The encoded protein is CASGALNTGELFF.

The genes are TRBV7-6 and TRBJ1-4, with D possibly being TRBD1 (6 bases). V lost 2 bases and J lost 7, with 8 bases in between. CDR1 and CDR2 from the germline V gene are SGHVS and FNYEAQ. This CDR3 has 13 amino acids. CDR3 protein: CASSLSRGEKLFF. As DNA, the CDR3 is TGTGCCAGCAGCTTAAGCAGGGGTGAAAAACTGTTTTTT.

The chain carries TRBV4-1 and TRBJ1-1, with 7 bases that match TRBD1. This CDR3 is 13 amino acids long. In germline, CDR1 is MGHRA, CDR2 YSYEKL. V shed 5 bases, J shed 5 bases, and the junction held 5 bases outside the gene matches. In DNA form, the CDR3 reads TGCGCCAGCAGCTGGGACAGACGAACTGAAGCTTTCTTT. Translating it yields CASSWDRRTEAFF.

This clonotype was counted between two and nine times. The V and J genes are TRBV7-8 and TRBJ2-3; D is undetermined. Germline lookup yields CDR1 SGHVS and CDR2 FQNEAQ. Deletions cut 1 base from V and 5 bases from J, with 10 bases between. The CDR3 loop spans 14 amino acids. The chain's CDR3 is CASSLVQRGDTQYF. For the CDR3, the DNA is TGTGCCAGCAGCTTAGTCCAGAGAGGAGATACGCAGTATTTT.

This clonotype has more than one count but fewer than ten. CDR3 sequence reads: CASSVGGSDTGELFF. The CDR3 DNA reads as TGTGCCAGCAGCGTAGGAGGGTCGGACACCGGGGAGCTGTTTTTT. This chain joins TRBV9 and TRBJ2-2, with D possibly being TRBD2 (5 bases). Deletions cut 0 bases from V and 3 bases from J, with 9 bases between. Germline CDR1 SGDLS, CDR2 YYNGEE. The CDR3 is 15 residues long.

The table lists this clonotype with many counts. The rearrangement joins TRBV4-1 to TRBJ1-5, with D perhaps TRBD1 (6 bases). The V end was cut by 5 bases, the J end by 2 bases, with 13 bases between. The CDR3 runs to 15 residues. CDR1 is MGHRA, CDR2 YSYEKL, per germline. CDR3 sequence: CASSLNRVGNQPQHF. In DNA, the CDR3 is TGCGCCAGCAGCTTGAACAGGGTTGGCAATCAGCCCCAGCATTTT.

The V and J genes are TRBV14 and TRBJ2-1; perhaps TRBD1 as D (6 bases). The germline gives CDR1 SGHDN, CDR2 FVKESK. V shed 4 bases and J shed 1 base, with 11 bases lying between them. CDR3 length equals 15 residues. In nucleotides, the CDR3 is TGTGCCAGCAGCCCCCGGGACAAGTCCTACAATGAGCAGTTCTTC. It codes for CASSPRDKSYNEQFF.

Concerning this clonotype: A read error may be the cause here, since a much bigger clone is one base away. The genes are TRBV7-9 and TRBJ1-1; no definite D call. The CDR3 sequence is 14 residues long. V dropped 8 bases and J dropped 3 bases, with 16 bases sitting between them. From germline, CDR1 is SEHNR and CDR2 FQNEAQ (reference sequence). The CDR3 sequence is CASGREVADTEAFF. CDR3 in DNA: TGTGCCAGCGGCCGAGAGGTGGCAGACACTGAAGCTTTCTTT.

As to this clonotype: A much larger clone is a single base away; this may be a read error. This sequence joins TRBV7-9 and TRBJ2-3; weak D call: TRBD1 (6 bases). The germline V gene has CDR1 SEHNR and CDR2 FQNEAQ (reference sequence). The CDR3 contains 18 residues. The CDR3 nucleotides are TGTGCCAGCAGGCCTATCCGTCGGACAGACGATTACACAGAAACGCAGTATTTT. Translation: CASRPIRRTDDYTETQYF.

Remarks on this clonotype: A much larger clone lies a single base off, so this may be a read error. This chain uses TRBV5-1 with TRBJ2-3; D not resolved. Looked up from germline, CDR1 is SGHRS and CDR2 is YFSETQ. The CDR3 contains 13 residues. The DNA of the CDR3 is TGCGCCAGCTGCTTGGACCTCGGAGATACGCAGTATTTT. This encodes CASCLDLGDTQYF. Full variable domain (rest looked up from reference TRBV5-1 and TRBJ2-3): KAGVTQTPRYLIKTRGQQVTLSCSPISGHRSVSWYQQTPGQGLQFLFEYFSETQRNKGNFPGRFSGRQFSNSRSEMNVSTLELGDSALYLCASCLDLGDTQYFGPGTRLTVL.

This clonotype was seen at least ten times. The CDR3 reads CASSPVRGSYEQYF. The CDR3 DNA follows: TGTGCCAGCAGTCCTGTCCGGGGCTCCTACGAGCAGTACTTC. This rearrangement joins TRBV7-2 to TRBJ2-7; a possible D gene is TRBD2 (5 bases). The CDR3 is made up of 14 amino acids. Between the trimmed V and J ends, which lost 6 bases and 0 bases, there was a span of 12 bases. Germline CDR1 SGHTA, CDR2 FQGNSA.

As to this clonotype: The junction shows a germline mismatch at one end, possibly a read error. The rearrangement links TRBV20-1 to TRBJ1-5; 7 positions agree with TRBD1. The V gene's germline CDR1 is DFQATT and CDR2 SNEGSKA (reference sequence). CDR3 length equals 16 residues. The CDR3: CSASPGTAYSNQLQHF. The DNA for the CDR3 is TGCAGTGCTAGTCCCGGGACAGCCTATAGCAATCAGCTCCAGCATTTT.

This clonotype was found many times. The V and J genes are TRBV13 and TRBJ2-5; D is possibly TRBD1 (5 bases). Germline V gene data show CDR1 as PRHDT and CDR2 as FYEKMQ (reference sequence). The V end lost 5 bases, the J end lost 4 bases, and 14 bases lay between the germline ends. The CDR3 spans 14 residues. DNA for the CDR3: TGTGCCAGCAGCGGCAGGGTCGGTAGAGAGACCCAGTACTTC. Its protein is CASSGRVGRETQYF.

This chain connects TRBV19 to TRBJ2-4; D assignment may be TRBD1 or TRBD2 (7 bases each). The CDR3 is 19 amino acids. The germline V gene encodes CDR1 LNHDA and CDR2 SQIVND (reference sequence). The V end was cut by 6 bases, the J end by 0 bases, with 24 bases between. DNA for the CDR3: TGTGCCAGTAGCCCATCCGGGGGGACAGCCAGCCGAGCCAAAAACATTCAGTACTTC. This encodes CASSPSGGTASRAKNIQYF.

Points on this clonotype: This sequence may be a read error, since a much larger clone differs from it by one base. Here the CDR3 omits its conserved ending phenylalanine or tryptophan, so a read error is the likely source. The chain is built from TRBV29-1 and TRBJ2-7; 7 bases are shared with TRBD1. Germline V gene data show CDR1 as SQVTM and CDR2 as ANQGSEA. J was trimmed by 7 bases and V by 3 bases; bases with no gene match: 6. The CDR3 covers 12 residues. CDR3 nucleotide sequence: TGCAGCGTTGAGGCAGGGGGTTCGGAGCAGTACTAC. This gives the protein CSVEAGGSEQYY.

V is TRBV5-6 and J is TRBJ2-1; 7 bases fit TRBD1. The V gene's germline CDR1 is SGHDT and CDR2 YYEEEE. The J segment lost 7 bases and the V segment lost 6 bases, leaving 7 bases of the junction unmatched. The CDR3 is made up of 13 amino acids. CDR3 loop: CASTPGQTNEQFF. The CDR3 DNA is TGTGCCAGCACTCCGGGACAGACAAATGAGCAGTTCTTC. The full variable domain, with the rest looked up from reference TRBV5-6 and TRBJ2-1, is DAGVTQSPTHLIKTRGQQVTLRCSPKSGHDTVSWYQQALGQGPQFIFQYYEEEERQRGNFPDRFSGHQFPNYSSELNVNALLLGDSALYLCASTPGQTNEQFFGPGTRLTVL.

A word on this clonotype: One end of the junction varies from germline; a read error may be responsible. This chain connects TRBV19 to TRBJ1-1; unclear D gene. Germline CDR1 reads LNHDA; CDR2 reads SQIVND (reference sequence). The CDR3 extends over 13 amino acids. CDR3 nucleotide sequence: TGTGCCAGTAGTATTTCCGGCGGTGGCGGAGCTTCCTTT. This gives the protein CASSISGGGGASF.

This clonotype has ten or more counts. The J gene is TRBJ2-2, the V gene TRBV20-1; TRBD2 is a possible D gene (5 bases). The length of the CDR3 is 15 residues. Looked up from germline, CDR1 is DFQATT and CDR2 is SNEGSKA (reference sequence). Trimming removed 0 bases at V and 0 bases at J, with 8 bases between. The CDR3 region has the DNA TGCAGTGCTAGAGATCCCGGGGCGAACACCGGGGAGCTGTTTTTT. Its translation: CSARDPGANTGELFF.

There are a few counts of this clonotype. The rearrangement links TRBV7-2 to TRBJ2-7; 9 nucleotides line up with TRBD1. Trimming at V came to 6 bases and at J to 2 bases, leaving 8 bases not matched to a gene. CDR1 and CDR2 (germline): SGHTA, FQGNSA. The length of the CDR3 is 15 residues. The CDR3 DNA reads TGTGCCAGCAGTGACTTGACAGGGGGTACCTACGAGCAGTACTTC. Residues: CASSDLTGGTYEQYF. Using reference TRBV7-2 and TRBJ2-7 for the parts outside the CDR3, the full variable domain is GAGVSQSPSNKVTEKGKDVELRCDPISGHTALYWYRQSLGQGLEFLIYFQGNSAPDKSGLPSDRFSAERTGGSVSTLTIQRTQQEDSAVYLCASSDLTGGTYEQYFGPGTRLTVT.

Worth noting for this clonotype: A much larger clone sits a single nucleotide away, making a read error possible. The rearrangement links TRBV28 to TRBJ2-5; D unclear. CDR1 and CDR2 (germline): MDHEN, SYDVKM. This CDR3 contains 13 residues. Trimming pared 4 bases from V and 9 bases from J, leaving 15 bases between. CDR3 sequence: CASSSAPAKPQYF. CDR3 nucleotide sequence: TGTGCCAGCAGTTCCGCCCCGGCGAAGCCCCAGTACTTC.

This clonotype came up a few times. The chain combines TRBV27 with TRBJ2-7, with D possibly called TRBD1 or TRBD2 (5 bases each). Germline-derived CDR1 and CDR2 are MNHEY and SMNVEV (reference sequence). CDR3 length: 14 residues. Trimming took off 5 bases at V and 3 bases at J, with 14 bases between the two ends. The CDR3: CASSGLVGDYEQYF. DNA of the CDR3: TGTGCCAGCAGTGGCCTGGTGGGGGACTACGAGCAGTACTTC.

This clonotype came up a few times. This chain uses TRBV4-1 with TRBJ2-3; TRBD1 agrees at 7 bases. CDR1 and CDR2 from the germline V gene are MGHRA and YSYEKL. V shed 3 bases and J 5 bases; nucleotides not matched to a gene: 11. The CDR3 extends over 16 amino acids. CDR3: CASSQEQGSLGDTQYF. The CDR3 DNA is TGCGCCAGCAGCCAGGAACAGGGGTCCCTGGGAGATACGCAGTATTTT.

The J gene is TRBJ1-5, the V gene TRBV6-5; D is perhaps TRBD1 (5 bases). Germline CDR1 and CDR2: MNHEY and SVGAGI. This CDR3 is 15 amino acids long. V was pared by 6 bases and J by 4 bases, with 16 bases between. In nucleotides, the CDR3 is TGTGCCAGCAGCCCTATAGGGGCCCTGAATCAGCCCCAGCATTTT. Translating it yields CASSPIGALNQPQHF.

This chain uses TRBV14 with TRBJ1-2, with D perhaps TRBD1 (6 bases). The CDR3 sequence is 14 residues long. Germline CDR1 and CDR2: SGHDN and FVKESK. V lost 2 bases to trimming and J lost 4 bases, with 11 bases between them. CDR3 protein: CASSQQTGFYGYTF. The CDR3 DNA sequence: TGTGCCAGCAGCCAACAAACAGGGTTCTATGGCTACACCTTC.

The genes are TRBV20-1 and TRBJ1-6; TRBD1 is a possible D gene (5 bases). Germline CDR1 DFQATT, CDR2 SNEGSKA (reference sequence). Trimming removed 7 bases from V and 11 bases from J, with 18 bases in between. There are 13 residues in the CDR3. The CDR3 sequence is CSVPDWTGAPLHF. The CDR3 DNA reads as TGCAGTGTTCCGGACTGGACGGGGGCACCCCTCCACTTT.

In the case of this clonotype: It may be a read error: a sequence one base away is much more abundant. The chain has TRBV7-9 and TRBJ2-2, with D possibly being TRBD1 (6 bases). The CDR3 is 14 residues long. From germline, CDR1 is SEHNR and CDR2 FQNEAQ (reference sequence). The CDR3 nucleotides read TGTGCCAGCAGCTCACAGGGAAGATCCGGGGAGCTGTATTTT. The encoded protein is CASSSQGRSGELYF.